These 18 T cell receptor beta chains were sequenced from one sample in a study of CD8+ T cells in alopecia areata. cDNA prepared by RNA extraction and subsequent reverse transcription served as the template for sequencing. Libraries were prepared by immunoSEQ multiplex PCR; TCRdb keeps only in-frame clonotypes and omits some of them. Here the sample spans 130,000 to 150,000 clones, around two thirds being singletons. Sequenced material: CD8+ T cells sorted from blood. These receptors all come from a human donor in good health.

In this sample, this clone turned up a few times. The genes are TRBV2 and TRBJ2-5; TRBD2 is a possible D gene (6 bases). Germline CDR1 and CDR2: SNHLY and FYNNEI. Trimming took 1 base from V and 4 from J, leaving 13 bases between them. The CDR3 is made up of 15 amino acids. The CDR3, as DNA: TGTGCCAGCAGTGAAGAGGGCGGGAAAGGAGAGACCCAGTACTTC. Translating it yields CASSEEGGKGETQYF.

This clone has a handful of counts. The chain is built from TRBV6-6 and TRBJ2-7; no definite D call. Germline V gene data show CDR1 as MNHNY and CDR2 as SVGAGI (reference sequence). The V gene lost 6 bases and the J gene lost 6 bases, with 12 bases spanning the gap. This CDR3 is built from 12 residues. CDR3 protein: CASSLSPGEQYF. The CDR3 coding sequence is TGTGCCAGCAGCCTGTCTCCCGGCGAGCAGTACTTC.

This clone was counted between two and nine times. The rearrangement uses TRBV28 and TRBJ1-1, with D possibly TRBD1 on 5 matching bases. Germline CDR1 reads MDHEN; CDR2 reads SYDVKM. This CDR3 region has 15 residues. Trimming removed 5 bases at V and 0 bases at J, with 13 bases between. The CDR3 loop reads CASSLPGALNTEAFF. The CDR3 DNA reads TGTGCCAGCAGTCTTCCCGGGGCCTTGAACACTGAAGCTTTCTTT.

The chain joins TRBV4-1 to TRBJ2-7; D might be TRBD1 or TRBD2, each matching 5 bases. V lost 3 bases and J lost 3, with 15 bases in between. This CDR3 contains 15 residues. Germline-derived CDR1 and CDR2 are MGHRA and YSYEKL. The CDR3 nucleotides are TGCGCCAGCAGCCACCTAATTGGGGGAAACTACGAGCAGTACTTC. Translating it yields CASSHLIGGNYEQYF.

This clone was seen only a few times. The CDR3 reads CASLRTGLSYEQYF. The CDR3 DNA reads TGTGCCAGCTTGAGGACAGGGCTTTCCTACGAGCAGTACTTC. The genes are TRBV21-1 and TRBJ2-7; the table's D gene call, TRBD1, was not cross checked with the DNA. TRBV21-1 is tagged as a pseudogene. The CDR3 sequence is 14 residues long.

This chain connects TRBV27 to TRBJ1-5, with D possibly matching TRBD1 (5 bases). This CDR3 has 15 residues. In germline, CDR1 is MNHEY, CDR2 SMNVEV (reference sequence). V shed 2 bases and J shed 4 bases, with 12 bases lying between them. CDR3: CASSLGDPGNQPQHF. The DNA for the CDR3 is TGTGCCAGCAGTTTAGGGGACCCGGGGAATCAGCCCCAGCATTTT.

This chain uses TRBV9 with TRBJ2-1; D not resolved. The V end was cut by 0 bases, the J end by 6 bases, with 4 bases between. Per the germline V gene, CDR1 is SGDLS and CDR2 is YYNGEE. This CDR3 spans 12 amino acids. The CDR3 region is CASSVGPNEQFF. Here the CDR3 DNA reads TGTGCCAGCAGCGTAGGCCCCAATGAGCAGTTCTTC.

The CDR3 DNA sequence: TGTGCCAGCAGCAGGACCGGGACAGGGATCGGAAGCGCAGATACGCAGTATTTT. Its translation: CASSRTGTGIGSADTQYF. The rearrangement uses TRBV7-9 and TRBJ2-3; 9 bases match TRBD1. Germline loops: CDR1 SEHNR, CDR2 FQNEAQ (reference sequence). The CDR3 runs 18 residues. Unmatched junction bases numbered 16, after V lost 5 bases and J lost 4 bases.

This clone has more than one count but fewer than ten. V usage is TRBV5-1 and J usage is TRBJ2-7; 8 nucleotides agree with TRBD1. V lost 4 bases, J lost 1 base, and 4 bases stayed unmatched. Germline V gene sequence: CDR1 SGHRS, CDR2 YFSETQ. CDR3 size: 14 residues. CDR3 sequence (DNA): TGCGCCAGCAGCCTGCGGACAGGGTCCTACGAGCAGTACTTC. Translating gives CASSLRTGSYEQYF.

The chain uses TRBV5-1 and TRBJ2-1; D not certain. V dropped 5 bases and J dropped 6 bases, with 9 bases sitting between them. Germline loops: CDR1 SGHRS, CDR2 YFSETQ. The CDR3 is made up of 12 amino acids. DNA of the CDR3: TGCGCCAGCAGAGACTCACTCAATGAGCAGTTCTTC. Translating it yields CASRDSLNEQFF.

J is TRBJ2-3 and V is TRBV30; possible D gene TRBD2, 6 bases. The germline V and J ends were trimmed by 2 bases and 0 bases, with 15 bases remaining between them. The germline V gene encodes CDR1 GTSNPN and CDR2 SVGIG (reference sequence). The CDR3 contains 16 residues. The CDR3: CAWSSGDLTSTDTQYF. CDR3 nucleotide sequence: TGTGCCTGGAGTTCGGGAGACCTTACTAGCACAGATACGCAGTATTTT.

This clone has only a few counts. This chain joins TRBV10-3 and TRBJ2-1; possible D gene TRBD2, 5 bases. This CDR3 is built from 15 residues. Per germline, CDR1 ENHRY and CDR2 SYGVKD. Trimming stripped 4 bases from V and 3 bases from J, with 13 bases between. CDR3 region: CAISVGGSRYNEQFF. The CDR3 bases are TGTGCCATCAGTGTTGGCGGGTCGCGCTACAATGAGCAGTTCTTC.

This chain joins TRBV27 and TRBJ2-3, with 7 bases matching TRBD2. Trimming removed 3 bases from V and 3 bases from J; junction bases left unmatched: 12. Per germline, CDR1 MNHEY and CDR2 SMNVEV (reference sequence). This CDR3 has 17 amino acids. The CDR3 nucleotides are TGTGCCAGCAGTTTGTTTTATCCGCCTAGCGGAACAGATACGCAGTATTTT. Protein product: CASSLFYPPSGTDTQYF.

This clone has only one observation. This sequence joins TRBV6-6 and TRBJ1-5; no clear D gene. Trimming removed 6 bases at V and 9 bases at J, with 9 bases between. In germline, CDR1 is MNHNY, CDR2 SVGAGI (reference sequence). The CDR3 length is 11 residues. CDR3 sequence reads: CASSRLPPQHF. In nucleotides, the CDR3 is TGTGCCAGCAGCAGGCTGCCGCCCCAGCATTTT.

The J gene is TRBJ2-2, the V gene TRBV5-6; D may be TRBD1 or TRBD2 (6 bases each). Germline V gives CDR1 SGHDT, CDR2 YYEEEE. Trimming removed 5 bases from V and 6 bases from J, with 14 bases in between. The CDR3 is 14 amino acids. The DNA for the CDR3 is TGTGCCAGCAGAGCAGTGGGGGGCCCCGGGGAGCTGTTTTTT. Its translation is CASRAVGGPGELFF.

This chain connects TRBV27 to TRBJ2-1, with 8 positions matching TRBD2. With 5 bases clipped from V and 4 bases from J, the junction kept 7 bases outside the gene matches. This CDR3 is 15 amino acids long. Germline V gives CDR1 MNHEY, CDR2 SMNVEV (reference sequence). The DNA for the CDR3 is TGTGCCAGCAGTCCAACTAGCGGCCGATACAATGAGCAGTTCTTC. This sequence encodes CASSPTSGRYNEQFF.

Comments on this clone: The same CDR3 can be traced to other DNA sequences in this sample. V usage is TRBV5-1 and J usage is TRBJ2-2; D remains ambiguous. The ends were cut back, 2 bases at V and 0 bases at J, with 5 bases in the middle. CDR3 length: 14 residues. Germline loops: CDR1 SGHRS, CDR2 YFSETQ. The CDR3 nucleotides read TGCGCCAGCAGCTTAGGGACGAACACCGGGGAGCTGTTTTTT. Its protein product is CASSLGTNTGELFF. Complete variable domain (other parts from reference TRBV5-1 and TRBJ2-2): KAGVTQTPRYLIKTRGQQVTLSCSPISGHRSVSWYQQTPGQGLQFLFEYFSETQRNKGNFPGRFSGRQFSNSRSEMNVSTLELGDSALYLCASSLGTNTGELFFGEGSRLTVL.

The gene calls are TRBV11-2 and TRBJ2-5; 7 bases are shared with TRBD2. The CDR3 has 15 residues. The ends lost 7 bases at V and 4 bases at J; junction bases unmatched: 12. Germline-derived CDR1 and CDR2 are SGHAT and FQNNGV. The chain's CDR3 is CASTVTSREVETQYF. The CDR3 DNA reads TGTGCCAGCACTGTGACTAGCCGGGAGGTAGAGACCCAGTACTTC.